This TCR beta chain was sequenced during a study of CD8 T cells in Susac syndrome. About the study: Sequenced Susac syndrome patients included five or six with active disease and 8 or 9 who were in remission. Findings and limits, study-wide: By the study's own acknowledgment, its TCR sequencing and HLA analysis included relatively few individuals.

The CDR3 is made up of 13 amino acids. CDR1 DFQATT and CDR2 SNEGSKA come from the germline V gene (reference sequence). J was trimmed by 4 bases and V by 5 bases; bases with no gene match: 4. An amount of RNA that ranged from about 0.45 to 1 ug was reverse transcribed with random hexamers. TCRdb passed the immunoSEQ multiplex PCR reads through MiXCR, listing each CDR3 protein once. The sample holds 200,000 to 300,000 distinct CDR3 sequences, 90% to 96% seen once. For this clonotype: Its antigen is not identified.

The genes are TRBV20-1 and TRBJ2-5; 10 nucleotides line up with TRBD2. Material for sequencing was CD4+ T cells from PBMCs. The sequence derives from a human donor with Susac syndrome. The DNA for the CDR3 is TGCAGTGCTGACCCTAGCGGGGGAGAGACCCAGTACTTC. This sequence encodes CSADPSGGETQYF.